The 29 T cell receptor beta chains presented below share a single source sample, sequenced in a study of spatial heterogeneity in lung cancer. Time point: sample taken at primary tumor resection. Antigens of these TCRs are unknown. General study findings and limits: Tracking of tumor mutation counts was seen in expanded intratumoral alpha and beta TCR counts.

Each CDR3 protein is one row after TCRdb ran MiXCR on the 5' RACE reads. The repertoire holds about 14,000 distinct CDR3 sequences, with 4.7% as singletons. Specimen: lung tumor tissue, collected at surgery. These receptors were taken from a female donor with early-stage non-small cell lung cancer.

This clonotype was found many times. J is TRBJ1-1 and V is TRBV3-1; a possible D gene is TRBD1 (6 bases). V was pared by 1 base and J by 2 bases, with 20 bases between. This CDR3 comprises 18 residues. Germline loops: CDR1 LGHDT, CDR2 YNNKEL (reference sequence). The CDR3 nucleotides are TGTGCCAGCAGCCAAGGGGAAGGGGGTGGAAGAGGAAACACTGAAGCTTTCTTT. Translating it yields CASSQGEGGGRGNTEAFF.

This clonotype was counted many times. CDR3 region: CASSPRGRNQETQYF. The DNA for the CDR3 is TGTGCCAGCTCACCAAGAGGTCGAAACCAAGAGACCCAGTACTTC. This chain joins TRBV18 and TRBJ2-5, with D unresolved. V gave up 2 bases and J gave up 0 bases, with 10 bases separating them. CDR1 is KGHSH, CDR2 LQKENI, per germline. There are 15 residues in the CDR3.

This clonotype was counted a few times. The V call is TRBV18, the J call TRBJ2-5; D may be TRBD1 or TRBD2 (5 bases each). V gave up 3 bases and J gave up 2 bases, with 16 bases separating them. This CDR3 is 16 amino acids long. Germline lookup yields CDR1 KGHSH and CDR2 LQKENI. This CDR3 is CASSPKGWDLQETQYF. The CDR3 coding sequence is TGTGCCAGCTCACCGAAAGGGTGGGACCTACAAGAGACCCAGTACTTC.

By share, this clonotype ranks as medium-sized. The V and J genes are TRBV20-1 and TRBJ1-1; TRBD1 matches 11 bases. CDR1 DFQATT and CDR2 SNEGSKA come from the germline V gene (reference sequence). V lost 0 bases, J lost 9 bases, and 6 bases stayed unmatched. The CDR3 is made up of 14 amino acids. The DNA of the CDR3 is TGCAGTGCTAGAGATAAAGGACAGGGGGCTCAAGCTTTCTTT. Translated: CSARDKGQGAQAFF.

Many counts were recorded for this clonotype. The J gene is TRBJ1-1, the V gene TRBV6-2 or TRBV6-3; 10 bases are a match to TRBD1. The germline V gene encodes CDR1 MNHEY and CDR2 SVGEGT. The CDR3 totals 14 residues. J was trimmed by 11 bases and V by 0 bases; bases with no gene match: 6. CDR3 nucleotides: TGTGCCAGCAGTTACTCGGGGACAGGGGATGCGGCTTTCTTT. Its translation is CASSYSGTGDAAFF.

This clonotype was seen at least ten times. This chain uses TRBV4-1 with TRBJ2-5; 7 bases fit TRBD1. Germline V CDR1 and CDR2: MGHRA, YSYEKL. V dropped 4 bases and J dropped 4; count of bases not matched to a gene: 12. This CDR3 contains 16 residues. CDR3 sequence reads: CASSLNLGQWGETQYF. As DNA, the CDR3 is TGCGCCAGCAGCCTAAACCTGGGACAGTGGGGAGAGACCCAGTACTTC.

The chain is built from TRBV5-4 and TRBJ2-2, with D uncertain. Germline V CDR1 and CDR2: SGHNT, YYREEE (reference sequence). The CDR3 is 14 residues long. V lost 1 base and J lost 3, with 7 bases in between. The CDR3 coding sequence is TGTGCCAGCAGCTTGACCGGTGACACCGGGGAGCTGTTTTTT. Its translation: CASSLTGDTGELFF.

This clonotype was detected a few times. This sequence joins TRBV11-1 and TRBJ1-4; D gene unclear. Germline-derived CDR1 and CDR2 are SGHAT and FQDESV (reference sequence). The CDR3 runs to 15 residues. V was shortened by 1 base and J by 5 bases, with 11 bases between the two germline ends. The CDR3 sequence: CASSLGSSRNEKLFF. The CDR3 DNA reads as TGTGCCAGCAGCTTAGGATCATCTAGGAATGAAAAACTGTTTTTT.

This clonotype was counted many times. The chain is built from TRBV11-2 and TRBJ1-1; D may be TRBD1 (5 bases). The CDR3 extends over 14 amino acids. Germline V CDR1 and CDR2: SGHAT, FQNNGV. Trimming left V 5 bases short and J 2 bases short, with 12 bases between. In DNA, the CDR3 is TGTGCCAGCAGCCGGGGCGTAACAAACACTGAAGCTTTCTTT. Translated: CASSRGVTNTEAFF.

This clonotype was recorded many times. The chain uses TRBV29-1 and TRBJ2-5; 15 positions match TRBD2. CDR1 and CDR2 (germline): SQVTM, ANQGSEA. V shed 6 bases, J shed 9 bases, and the junction held 8 bases outside the gene matches. This CDR3 region has 14 residues. The CDR3 loop reads CSVGLAGGPAAQYF. The CDR3 DNA sequence: TGCAGCGTCGGACTAGCGGGGGGGCCGGCGGCCCAGTACTTC.

This clonotype was seen at least ten times. Compared with germline, one end of the junction differs, possibly owing to a read error. This chain joins TRBV7-9 and TRBJ1-1; no clear D. Germline values: CDR1 SEHNR, CDR2 FQNEAQ (reference sequence). The CDR3 runs to 13 residues. This CDR3 is CASRLEGHTEAFF. Here the CDR3 DNA reads TGTGCCAGCAGGTTAGAGGGTCACACTGAAGCTTTCTTT.

At least ten counts were recorded for this clonotype. The chain joins TRBV6-6 to TRBJ2-1, with D perhaps matching TRBD1 (5 bases). This CDR3 region has 12 residues. The germline V gene encodes CDR1 MNHNY and CDR2 SVGAGI (reference sequence). Deletions cut 6 bases from V and 5 bases from J, with 8 bases between. CDR3 sequence (DNA): TGTGCCAGCAGGGGGCAGGACAATGAGCAGTTCTTC. Translated: CASRGQDNEQFF.

This clonotype appeared many times. This chain links TRBV3-1 with TRBJ2-1; 12 bases are shared with TRBD2. CDR1 and CDR2 from the germline V gene are LGHDT and YNNKEL (reference sequence). This CDR3 contains 14 residues. Trimming at V came to 5 bases and at J to 9 bases, leaving 5 bases not matched to a gene. The CDR3 sequence: CASSTSGGTAEQFF. The CDR3 nucleotides read TGTGCCAGCAGCACTAGCGGGGGGACCGCTGAGCAGTTCTTC.

In this sample, this clonotype turned up a few times. The rearrangement links TRBV18 to TRBJ1-4, with D unresolved. Trimming took off 5 bases at V and 7 bases at J, with 14 bases between the two ends. The germline gives CDR1 KGHSH, CDR2 LQKENI. The CDR3 extends over 14 amino acids. The CDR3 protein is CASSRPSEGEKLFF. CDR3 sequence (DNA): TGTGCCAGCTCAAGGCCGTCGGAAGGTGAAAAACTGTTTTTT.

This clonotype showed up many times. CDR3 residues: CASRHGQGARANTGELFF. The CDR3 nucleotides are TGTGCCAGCAGGCACGGACAGGGGGCGAGGGCCAACACCGGGGAGCTGTTTTTT. The chain has TRBV5-6 and TRBJ2-2; 11 positions agree with TRBD1. The V gene's germline CDR1 is SGHDT and CDR2 YYEEEE. The V gene end was trimmed by 5 bases and the J gene end by 2 bases; junction bases not matched to a gene: 11. CDR3 length equals 18 residues.

This clonotype has at least ten counts. CDR3 sequence (DNA): TGTGCCAGTAGTATTTTAACGACCCCTGGGACAGTTGGCACAGATACGCAGTATTTT. Its protein product is CASSILTTPGTVGTDTQYF. V usage is TRBV19 and J usage is TRBJ2-3; 7 positions agree with TRBD1. V shed 3 bases and J 1 base; nucleotides not matched to a gene: 16. Germline V gene lookup returns CDR1 LNHDA and CDR2 SQIVND (reference sequence). The CDR3 contains 19 residues.

This clonotype showed up many times. J is TRBJ2-2 and V is TRBV7-3, with 8 bases lining up with TRBD1. CDR1 is SGHTA, CDR2 FQGTGA, per germline. The CDR3 has 16 amino acids. Trimming removed 4 bases from V and 1 base from J; junction bases left unmatched: 5. The CDR3 coding sequence is TGTGCCAGCAGCTCCGGGACAGGAAAGAACACCGGGGAGCTGTTTTTT. Translation: CASSSGTGKNTGELFF.

The sample holds a few counts of this clonotype. This chain connects TRBV6-5 to TRBJ2-7; 7 bases match TRBD1. Trimming removed 5 bases from V and 0 bases from J; junction bases left unmatched: 4. Germline V CDR1 and CDR2: MNHEY, SVGAGI. This CDR3 is 14 amino acids long. The CDR3 DNA reads as TGTGCCAGCAGTACCTCAGGGGGCTCCTACGAGCAGTACTTC. Translation gives CASSTSGGSYEQYF.

This clonotype was seen repeatedly, ten times or more. The chain joins TRBV20-1 to TRBJ2-7, with D tentatively TRBD1 (6 bases). This CDR3 is 14 amino acids long. The V gene's germline CDR1 is DFQATT and CDR2 SNEGSKA (reference sequence). The V end was cut by 6 bases, the J end by 3 bases, with 18 bases between. This CDR3 is CSASGQQSYYEQYF. In DNA form, the CDR3 reads TGCAGTGCATCAGGACAGCAGAGTTACTACGAGCAGTACTTC.

This clonotype was detected ten times or more. This rearrangement joins TRBV5-6 to TRBJ1-6; no firm D call. The CDR3 extends over 14 amino acids. Trimming stripped 2 bases from V and 9 bases from J, with 12 bases between. From germline, CDR1 is SGHDT and CDR2 YYEEEE. The CDR3 spells CASSFSGWGSPLHF. The CDR3 coding sequence is TGTGCCAGCAGCTTTTCGGGGTGGGGTTCACCCCTCCACTTT.

This clonotype was seen a few times. J is TRBJ2-3 and V is TRBV3-1, with TRBD2 identical over 11 bases. Germline CDR1 LGHDT, CDR2 YNNKEL (reference sequence). This CDR3 is 15 amino acids long. Trimming removed 8 bases from V and 4 bases from J; junction bases left unmatched: 8. CDR3 sequence: CASGKTSGGSDTQYF. In DNA, the CDR3 is TGTGCCAGCGGAAAAACTAGCGGGGGATCAGATACGCAGTATTTT.

This clonotype showed up many times. The chain recombines TRBV27 with TRBJ1-1; a weak D match, TRBD1 (5 bases). Germline CDR1 MNHEY, CDR2 SMNVEV (reference sequence). V lost 3 bases and J lost 5, with 10 bases in between. CDR3 length: 13 residues. This chain's CDR3 is CASSFRGGTEAFF. CDR3 coding DNA: TGTGCCAGCAGTTTCCGGGGGGGGACTGAAGCTTTCTTT.

This clonotype was detected many times. The genes are TRBV10-1 and TRBJ2-3; a possible D gene is TRBD1 (6 bases). Between the trimmed V and J ends, which lost 3 bases and 5 bases, there was a span of 12 bases. The CDR3 spans 14 residues. CDR1 is WNHNN, CDR2 SYGVQD, per germline (reference sequence). The CDR3 bases are TGCGCCAGCAGTGACCTACAGGGTGAAGATACGCAGTATTTT. It yields the protein CASSDLQGEDTQYF.

This clonotype was seen repeatedly, ten times or more. This chain connects TRBV7-2 to TRBJ2-7; 8 nucleotides match TRBD2. Per germline, CDR1 SGHTA and CDR2 FQGNSA. The CDR3 extends over 14 amino acids. Trimming took 2 bases from V and 9 from J; bases not matched to a gene: 9. This chain's CDR3 is CASSLLGGGIRQYF. The CDR3 DNA follows: TGTGCCAGCAGCTTATTGGGCGGGGGGATTCGGCAGTACTTC.

In this sample, this clonotype turned up many times. The V gene is TRBV28, the J gene TRBJ2-7, with unresolved D. Looked up from germline, CDR1 is MDHEN and CDR2 is SYDVKM. The CDR3 runs to 11 residues. V was shortened by 4 bases and J by 6 bases, with 7 bases between the two germline ends. The chain's CDR3 is CASSYLAEQYF. In DNA form, the CDR3 reads TGTGCCAGCAGTTACCTGGCCGAGCAGTACTTC.

This clonotype is medium-sized by share. This chain links TRBV10-3 with TRBJ2-3; TRBD1 might be the D (5 bases). Germline V gives CDR1 ENHRY, CDR2 SYGVKD. The CDR3 is made up of 13 amino acids. The V end was cut by 11 bases, the J end by 5 bases, with 17 bases between. The CDR3 reads CASAGGAEDTQYF. DNA for the CDR3: TGTGCCTCCGCCGGTGGGGCGGAAGATACGCAGTATTTT.

V and J are TRBV7-9 and TRBJ2-1; 10 nucleotides agree with TRBD1. Germline CDR1 SEHNR, CDR2 FQNEAQ (reference sequence). The CDR3 is 15 residues long. V was clipped by 4 bases and J by 7 bases; unmatched bases: 7. This CDR3 reads CASSSGQGVGNEQFF. The CDR3 DNA follows: TGTGCCAGCAGCTCCGGACAGGGGGTGGGGAATGAGCAGTTCTTC.

This clonotype has at least ten counts. The J gene is TRBJ1-1, the V gene TRBV2; no clear D gene. Germline-derived CDR1 and CDR2 are SNHLY and FYNNEI. The CDR3 runs to 13 residues. Trimming pared 4 bases from V and 5 bases from J, leaving 11 bases between. CDR3 bases: TGTGCCAGCAGTGGGGAGGGTCGGACTGAAGCTTTCTTT. Translated: CASSGEGRTEAFF.

Many counts were recorded for this clonotype. The gene calls are TRBV12-3 or TRBV12-4 and TRBJ2-5; 7 positions match TRBD1. This CDR3 comprises 13 residues. The V and J ends lost 7 bases and 2 bases, in that order; junction bases with no gene match: 4. The CDR3 nucleotides are TGTGCCAGCACTTTGACAGGGCAAGAGACCCAGTACTTC. Protein sequence: CASTLTGQETQYF.